A single sample is the source of the 15 T cell receptor beta chains below, sequenced in a study of T cell responses to AZD1222 COVID-19 vaccine. Only in-frame clones appear in the TCRdb table, and some are missing; sequencing was by immunoSEQ multiplex PCR. The top ten hold approximately 19% of the sample, which has approximately 60,000 clones, around 85% seen once. The sequences come from peripheral blood, collected on day 0 of MenACWY control vaccination. The receptors shown here come from an adult in good health.

The chain is built from TRBV19 and TRBJ1-4; D unclear. The CDR3 loop spans 15 amino acids. Trimming cost V 8 bases and J 3 bases, with 16 bases left between them. Germline loops: CDR1 LNHDA, CDR2 SQIVND (reference sequence). The CDR3 loop is CASQLRRTANEKLFF. CDR3 DNA sequence: TGTGCCAGTCAACTGAGGCGAACGGCTAATGAAAAACTGTTTTTT.

The chain has TRBV10-2 and TRBJ1-5; no reliable D call. Germline CDR1 reads WSHSY; CDR2 reads SAAADI. The CDR3 totals 16 residues. V lost 4 bases, J lost 0 bases, and 13 bases lay in between. The CDR3 region has the DNA TGCGCCAGCAGTGGATCCGGAGGTTATAGCAATCAGCCCCAGCATTTT. This encodes CASSGSGGYSNQPQHF.

The chain couples TRBV28 to TRBJ1-1; possible D gene TRBD1, 5 bases. The germline V gene has CDR1 MDHEN and CDR2 SYDVKM. CDR3 length: 15 residues. The ends were cut back, 7 bases at V and 1 base at J, with 16 bases in the middle. The CDR3: CASTLQVAGNTEAFF. Written as DNA, the CDR3 is TGTGCCAGCACCCTACAGGTCGCGGGGAACACTGAAGCTTTCTTT.

This clone came up a few times. The V and J genes are TRBV12-3 or TRBV12-4 and TRBJ1-1, with TRBD1 matching over 10 bases. V trimming: 5 bases; J trimming: 11 bases; junction bases outside the gene matches: 8. CDR3 size: 13 residues. CDR3 bases: TGTGCCAGCAGTACGGGACAGGGGACCGAGGCTTTCTTT. Translation: CASSTGQGTEAFF.

This clone was observed a handful of times. The chain links TRBV29-1 to TRBJ1-2; D is unresolved. Germline CDR1 SQVTM, CDR2 ANQGSEA. The CDR3 contains 11 residues. V was shortened by 5 bases and J by 3 bases, with 7 bases between the two germline ends. The CDR3 sequence is CSVMYDYGYTF. The CDR3 DNA follows: TGCAGCGTTATGTATGACTATGGCTACACCTTC.

The rearrangement joins TRBV4-3 to TRBJ2-1; TRBD2 matches 14 bases. Unmatched junction bases numbered 8, after V lost 5 bases and J lost 8 bases. The CDR3 has 16 amino acids. Germline values: CDR1 LGHNA, CDR2 YSLEER. As DNA, the CDR3 is TGCGCCAGCAGCAAAGGGACTAGCGGGAGATGGGATGAGCAGTTCTTC. Protein: CASSKGTSGRWDEQFF.

The gene calls are TRBV18 and TRBJ2-7; TRBD1 is a possible D gene (5 bases). CDR1 and CDR2 from the germline V gene are KGHSH and LQKENI. The CDR3 totals 16 residues. V shed 0 bases and J shed 3 bases, with 15 bases lying between them. The CDR3 is CASSPPVAGLNYEQYF. For the CDR3, the DNA is TGTGCCAGCTCACCACCGGTGGCAGGGCTAAACTACGAGCAGTACTTC. Variable domain in full (rest from reference TRBV18 and TRBJ2-7): NAGVMQNPRHLVRRRGQEARLRCSPMKGHSHVYWYRQLPEEGLKFMVYLQKENIIDESGMPKERFSAEFPKEGPSILRIQQVVRGDSAAYFCASSPPVAGLNYEQYFGPGTRLTVT.

The V call is TRBV30, the J call TRBJ2-5; 8 positions match TRBD1. This CDR3 is built from 15 residues. The ends lost 0 bases at V and 1 base at J; junction bases unmatched: 4. Germline V lookup: CDR1 GTSNPN, CDR2 SVGIG (reference sequence). In nucleotides, the CDR3 is TGTGCCTGGAGTGTAGGACAGGGCTTCCAAGAGACCCAGTACTTC. It translates to CAWSVGQGFQETQYF.

The CDR3 bases are TGTGCCAGCAGTGGGCCTGTCAAGGGTGAAAAACTGTTTTTT. This gives the protein CASSGPVKGEKLFF. The chain employs TRBV27 and TRBJ1-4; D call uncertain. Trimming shortened V by 5 bases and J by 7 bases, and 14 bases separated the two germline ends. This CDR3 comprises 14 residues. Germline CDR1 is MNHEY and CDR2 is SMNVEV (reference sequence).

The rearrangement uses TRBV29-1 and TRBJ2-7; D remains unclear. The V and J ends lost 3 bases and 4 bases respectively, with 13 bases between them. Germline CDR1 is SQVTM and CDR2 is ANQGSEA. The CDR3 length is 13 residues. CDR3 bases: TGCAGCGTTGAGTCCCCAATTGGGTACGAGCAGTACTTC. As protein: CSVESPIGYEQYF.

The count of this clone is one. In the same sample, other DNA sequences code for this CDR3. The J gene is TRBJ1-2, the V gene TRBV30; D gene uncertain. The ends were cut back, 3 bases at V and 2 bases at J, with 4 bases in the middle. The germline V gene has CDR1 GTSNPN and CDR2 SVGIG (reference sequence). The CDR3 is 11 residues long. CDR3: CAWSGNYGYTF. CDR3 sequence (DNA): TGTGCCTGGAGCGGGAACTATGGCTACACCTTC.

The chain uses TRBV6-5 and TRBJ2-7; no firm D call. The CDR3 runs 12 residues. Deletions cut 7 bases from V and 4 bases from J, with 11 bases between. Germline loops: CDR1 MNHEY, CDR2 SVGAGI. CDR3 region: CASTWPPYEQYF. The CDR3 nucleotides read TGTGCCAGCACCTGGCCCCCGTACGAGCAGTACTTC.

The gene calls are TRBV3-1 (or the pseudogene TRBV3-2) and TRBJ2-7; 8 nucleotides line up with TRBD2. The CDR3 sequence is 16 residues long. CDR1 is LGHDT, CDR2 YNNKEL, per germline (reference sequence). Trimming cost V 6 bases and J 3 bases; bases outside gene matches: 13. The CDR3 nucleotides read TGTGCCAGCAGTCAGGGCCTAGCGGGCCCCCTCTACGAGCAGTACTTC. Protein product: CASSQGLAGPLYEQYF.

The V and J genes are TRBV4-3 and TRBJ2-5, with 8 bases fitting TRBD2. In germline, CDR1 is LGHNA, CDR2 YSLEER. The CDR3 is 15 amino acids. Trimming at V came to 2 bases and at J to 3 bases, leaving 5 bases not matched to a gene. CDR3 coding DNA: TGCGCCAGCAGCCAAACTAGCGGCTTTGAAGAGACCCAGTACTTC. Protein product: CASSQTSGFEETQYF.

This sequence joins TRBV21-1 and TRBJ1-6. TRBV21-1 is a listed pseudogene. The CDR3 totals 14 residues. In DNA, the CDR3 is TGTGCCAGCAGCAATGGGGGGCCCAATTCACCCCTCCACTTT. Translating it yields CASSNGGPNSPLHF.